In its sample, the clone carrying this TCR beta chain was seen a few times. Trimming took 2 bases from V and 4 from J, leaving 4 bases between them. The CDR3 covers 12 residues. Germline V CDR1 and CDR2: MNHNY, SVGAGI (reference sequence). These data originate in a study of CD8+ T cells in alopecia areata. RNA was isolated and reverse transcribed to cDNA, the sequencing template. TCRdb's table, derived via immunoSEQ multiplex PCR, lists solely in-frame clones and lacks some. The repertoire holds 150,000 or so clones, with 50% to 65% as singletons. The TCR comes from a human donor in good health. The V and J genes are TRBV6-6 and TRBJ2-3; D not certain. What was sequenced was CD4+ T cells sorted from blood. CDR3 amino acids: CASSYPSDTQYF. The CDR3 DNA reads as TGTGCCAGCAGTTACCCATCAGATACGCAGTATTTT.